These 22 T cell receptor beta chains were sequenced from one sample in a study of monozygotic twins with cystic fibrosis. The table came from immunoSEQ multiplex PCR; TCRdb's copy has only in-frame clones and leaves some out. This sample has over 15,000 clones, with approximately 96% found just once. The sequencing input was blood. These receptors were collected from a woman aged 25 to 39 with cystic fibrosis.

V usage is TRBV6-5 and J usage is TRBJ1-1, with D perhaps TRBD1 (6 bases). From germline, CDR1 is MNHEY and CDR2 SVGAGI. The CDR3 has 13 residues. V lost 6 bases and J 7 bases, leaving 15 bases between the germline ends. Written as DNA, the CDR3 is TGTGCCAGCAGCCGGCCAGGGGAATATGAAGCTTTCTTT. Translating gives CASSRPGEYEAFF.

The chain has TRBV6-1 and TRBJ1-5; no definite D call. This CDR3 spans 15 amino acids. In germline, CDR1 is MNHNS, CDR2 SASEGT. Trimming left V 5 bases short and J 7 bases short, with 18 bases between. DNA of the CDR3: TGTGCCAGCAGTCTCCACGGAGGGTCGGAACAGCCCCAGCATTTT. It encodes CASSLHGGSEQPQHF.

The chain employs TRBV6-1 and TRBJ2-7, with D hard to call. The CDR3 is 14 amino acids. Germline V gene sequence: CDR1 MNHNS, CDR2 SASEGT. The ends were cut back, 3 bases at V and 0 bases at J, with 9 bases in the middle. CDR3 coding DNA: TGTGCCAGCAGTGACGACACCGGCTCCTACGAGCAGTACTTC. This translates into CASSDDTGSYEQYF.

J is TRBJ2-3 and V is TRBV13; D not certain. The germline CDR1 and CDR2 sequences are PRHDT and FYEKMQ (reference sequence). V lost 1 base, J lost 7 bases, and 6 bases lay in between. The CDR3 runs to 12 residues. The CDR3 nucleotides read TGTGCCAGCAGCTTAGACCGGTATACGCAGTATTTT. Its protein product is CASSLDRYTQYF. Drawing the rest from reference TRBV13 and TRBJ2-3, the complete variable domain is AAGVIQSPRHLIKEKRETATLKCYPIPRHDTVYWYQQGPGQDPQFLISFYEKMQSDKGSIPDRFSAQQFSDYHSELNMSSLELGDSALYFCASSLDRYTQYFGPGTRLTVL.

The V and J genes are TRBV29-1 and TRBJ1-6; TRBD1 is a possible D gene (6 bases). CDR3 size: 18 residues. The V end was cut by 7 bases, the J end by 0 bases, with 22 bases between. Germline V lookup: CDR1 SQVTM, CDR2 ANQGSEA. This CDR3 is CSEPGERMESSYNSPLHF. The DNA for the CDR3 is TGCAGCGAACCAGGGGAGAGGATGGAGAGCTCCTATAATTCACCCCTCCACTTT.

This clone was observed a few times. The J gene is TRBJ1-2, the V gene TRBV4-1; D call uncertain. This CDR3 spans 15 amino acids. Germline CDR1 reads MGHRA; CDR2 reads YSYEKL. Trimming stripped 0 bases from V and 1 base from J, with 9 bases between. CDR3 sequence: CASSQDPAGNYGYTF. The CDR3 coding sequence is TGCGCCAGCAGCCAAGATCCTGCGGGTAACTATGGCTACACCTTC.

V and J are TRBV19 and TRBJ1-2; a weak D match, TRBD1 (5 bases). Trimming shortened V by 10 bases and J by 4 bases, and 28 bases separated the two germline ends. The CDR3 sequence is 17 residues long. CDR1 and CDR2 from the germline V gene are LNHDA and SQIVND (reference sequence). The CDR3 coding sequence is TGTGCCACCCAGGGCGCAGGTTGGAAGGTGTCTGCCTATGGCTACACCTTC. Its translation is CATQGAGWKVSAYGYTF.

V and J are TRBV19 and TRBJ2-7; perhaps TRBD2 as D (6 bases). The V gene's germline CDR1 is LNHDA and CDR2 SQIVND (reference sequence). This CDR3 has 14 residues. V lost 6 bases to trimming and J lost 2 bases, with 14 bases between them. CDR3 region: CASSAGTGTYEQYF. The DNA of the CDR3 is TGTGCCAGTAGCGCCGGGACTGGGACCTACGAGCAGTACTTC.

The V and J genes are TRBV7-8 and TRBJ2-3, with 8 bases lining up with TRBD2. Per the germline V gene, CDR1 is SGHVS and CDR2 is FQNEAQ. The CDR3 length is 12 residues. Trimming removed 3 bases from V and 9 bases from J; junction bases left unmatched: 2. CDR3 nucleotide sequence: TGTGCCAGCAGCTTTAGCGGGGAAACGCAGTATTTT. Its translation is CASSFSGETQYF.

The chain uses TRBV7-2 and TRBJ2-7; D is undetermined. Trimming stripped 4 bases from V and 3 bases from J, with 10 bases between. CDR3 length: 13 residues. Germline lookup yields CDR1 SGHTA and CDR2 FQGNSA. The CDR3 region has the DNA TGTGCCAGCAGCTCCTGGACGGGCTACGAGCAGTACTTC. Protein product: CASSSWTGYEQYF. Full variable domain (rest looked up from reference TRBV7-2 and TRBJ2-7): GAGVSQSPSNKVTEKGKDVELRCDPISGHTALYWYRQSLGQGLEFLIYFQGNSAPDKSGLPSDRFSAERTGGSVSTLTIQRTQQEDSAVYLCASSSWTGYEQYFGPGTRLTVT.

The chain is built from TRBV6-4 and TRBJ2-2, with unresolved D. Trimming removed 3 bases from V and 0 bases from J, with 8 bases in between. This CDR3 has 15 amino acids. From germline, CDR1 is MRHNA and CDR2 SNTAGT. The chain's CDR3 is CASSEVGPNTGELFF. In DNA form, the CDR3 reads TGTGCCAGCAGTGAGGTCGGCCCGAACACCGGGGAGCTGTTTTTT.

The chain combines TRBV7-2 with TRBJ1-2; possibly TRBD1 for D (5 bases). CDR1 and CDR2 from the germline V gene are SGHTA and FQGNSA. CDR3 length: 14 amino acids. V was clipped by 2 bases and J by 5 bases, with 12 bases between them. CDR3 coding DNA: TGTGCCAGCAGCTTAAGCGGGACCGGATATGGCTACACCTTC. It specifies CASSLSGTGYGYTF. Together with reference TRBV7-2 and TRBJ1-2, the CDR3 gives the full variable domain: GAGVSQSPSNKVTEKGKDVELRCDPISGHTALYWYRQSLGQGLEFLIYFQGNSAPDKSGLPSDRFSAERTGGSVSTLTIQRTQQEDSAVYLCASSLSGTGYGYTFGSGTRLTVV.

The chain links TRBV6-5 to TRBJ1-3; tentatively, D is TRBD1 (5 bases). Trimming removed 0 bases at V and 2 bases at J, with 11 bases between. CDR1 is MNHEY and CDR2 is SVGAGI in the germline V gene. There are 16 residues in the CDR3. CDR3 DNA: TGTGCCAGCAGTTACTCGACGTGGGGCACTGGAAACACCATATATTTT. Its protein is CASSYSTWGTGNTIYF.

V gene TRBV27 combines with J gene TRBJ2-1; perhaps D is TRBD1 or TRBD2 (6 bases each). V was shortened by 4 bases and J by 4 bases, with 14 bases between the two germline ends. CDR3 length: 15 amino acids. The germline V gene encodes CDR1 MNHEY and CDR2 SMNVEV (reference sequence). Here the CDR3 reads CASSSFRGQYNEQFF. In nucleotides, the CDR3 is TGTGCCAGCAGTTCCTTCCGGGGGCAGTACAATGAGCAGTTCTTC.

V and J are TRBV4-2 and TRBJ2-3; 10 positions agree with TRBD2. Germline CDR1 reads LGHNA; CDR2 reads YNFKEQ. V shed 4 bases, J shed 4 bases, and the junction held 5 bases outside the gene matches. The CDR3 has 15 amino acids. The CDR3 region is CASSPTSGVADTQYF. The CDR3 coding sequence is TGTGCCAGCAGCCCTACTAGCGGGGTGGCAGATACGCAGTATTTT.

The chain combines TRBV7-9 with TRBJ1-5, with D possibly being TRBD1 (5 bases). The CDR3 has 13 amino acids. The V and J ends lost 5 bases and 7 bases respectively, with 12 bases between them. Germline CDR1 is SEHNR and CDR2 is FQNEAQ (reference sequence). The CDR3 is CASSQQGTQPQHF. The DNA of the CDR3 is TGTGCCAGCAGCCAGCAGGGAACCCAGCCCCAGCATTTT.

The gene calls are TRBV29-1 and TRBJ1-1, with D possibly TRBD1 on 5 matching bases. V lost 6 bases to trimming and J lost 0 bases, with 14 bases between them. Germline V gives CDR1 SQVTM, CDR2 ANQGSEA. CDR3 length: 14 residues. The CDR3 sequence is CSVGVGVLNTEAFF. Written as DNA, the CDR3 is TGCAGCGTGGGGGTAGGGGTTTTGAACACTGAAGCTTTCTTT.

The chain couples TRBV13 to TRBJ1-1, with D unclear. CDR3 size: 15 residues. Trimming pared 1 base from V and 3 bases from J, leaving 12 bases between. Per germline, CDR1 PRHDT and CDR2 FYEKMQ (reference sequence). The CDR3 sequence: CASSLERQVDTEAFF. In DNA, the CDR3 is TGTGCCAGCAGCTTAGAGAGGCAGGTTGACACTGAAGCTTTCTTT.

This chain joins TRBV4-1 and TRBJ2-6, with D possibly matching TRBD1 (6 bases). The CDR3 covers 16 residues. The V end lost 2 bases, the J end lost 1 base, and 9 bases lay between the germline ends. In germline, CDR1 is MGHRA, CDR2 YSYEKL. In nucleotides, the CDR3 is TGCGCCAGCAGCCAAACAGGGTTTTCTGGGGCCAACGTCCTGACTTTC. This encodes CASSQTGFSGANVLTF.

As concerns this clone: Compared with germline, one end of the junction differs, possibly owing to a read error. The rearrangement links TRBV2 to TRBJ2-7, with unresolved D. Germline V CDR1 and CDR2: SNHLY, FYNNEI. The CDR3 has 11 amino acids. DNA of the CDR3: TGTGCCAGCAGTGTCCAGACTTCGTCCGTCTTC. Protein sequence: CASSVQTSSVF.

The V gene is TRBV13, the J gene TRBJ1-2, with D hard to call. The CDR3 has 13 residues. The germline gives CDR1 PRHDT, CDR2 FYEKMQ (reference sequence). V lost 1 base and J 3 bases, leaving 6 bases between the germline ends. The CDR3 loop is CASSLEGHYGYTF. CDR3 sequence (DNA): TGTGCCAGCAGCTTAGAGGGTCACTATGGCTACACCTTC.

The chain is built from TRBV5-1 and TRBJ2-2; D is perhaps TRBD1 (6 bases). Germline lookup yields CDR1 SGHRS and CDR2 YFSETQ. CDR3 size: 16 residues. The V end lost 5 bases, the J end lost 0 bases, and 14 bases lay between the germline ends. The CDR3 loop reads CASSYDGQPNTGELFF. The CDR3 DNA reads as TGCGCCAGCAGTTATGATGGACAGCCGAACACCGGGGAGCTGTTTTTT.